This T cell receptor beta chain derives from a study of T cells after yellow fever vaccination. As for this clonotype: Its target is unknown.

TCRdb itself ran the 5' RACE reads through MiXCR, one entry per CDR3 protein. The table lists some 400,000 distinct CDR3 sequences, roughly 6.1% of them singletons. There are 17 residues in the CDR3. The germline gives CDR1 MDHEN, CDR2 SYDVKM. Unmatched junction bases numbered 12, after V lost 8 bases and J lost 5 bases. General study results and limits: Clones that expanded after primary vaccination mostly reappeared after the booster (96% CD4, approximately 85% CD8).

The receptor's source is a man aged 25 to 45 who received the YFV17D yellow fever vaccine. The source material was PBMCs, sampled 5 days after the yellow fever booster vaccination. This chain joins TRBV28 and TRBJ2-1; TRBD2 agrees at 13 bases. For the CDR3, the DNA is TGTGCCAGCGGAGAATCGGGACTAGCGGGACTACACAATGAGCAGTTCTTC. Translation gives CASGESGLAGLHNEQFF.